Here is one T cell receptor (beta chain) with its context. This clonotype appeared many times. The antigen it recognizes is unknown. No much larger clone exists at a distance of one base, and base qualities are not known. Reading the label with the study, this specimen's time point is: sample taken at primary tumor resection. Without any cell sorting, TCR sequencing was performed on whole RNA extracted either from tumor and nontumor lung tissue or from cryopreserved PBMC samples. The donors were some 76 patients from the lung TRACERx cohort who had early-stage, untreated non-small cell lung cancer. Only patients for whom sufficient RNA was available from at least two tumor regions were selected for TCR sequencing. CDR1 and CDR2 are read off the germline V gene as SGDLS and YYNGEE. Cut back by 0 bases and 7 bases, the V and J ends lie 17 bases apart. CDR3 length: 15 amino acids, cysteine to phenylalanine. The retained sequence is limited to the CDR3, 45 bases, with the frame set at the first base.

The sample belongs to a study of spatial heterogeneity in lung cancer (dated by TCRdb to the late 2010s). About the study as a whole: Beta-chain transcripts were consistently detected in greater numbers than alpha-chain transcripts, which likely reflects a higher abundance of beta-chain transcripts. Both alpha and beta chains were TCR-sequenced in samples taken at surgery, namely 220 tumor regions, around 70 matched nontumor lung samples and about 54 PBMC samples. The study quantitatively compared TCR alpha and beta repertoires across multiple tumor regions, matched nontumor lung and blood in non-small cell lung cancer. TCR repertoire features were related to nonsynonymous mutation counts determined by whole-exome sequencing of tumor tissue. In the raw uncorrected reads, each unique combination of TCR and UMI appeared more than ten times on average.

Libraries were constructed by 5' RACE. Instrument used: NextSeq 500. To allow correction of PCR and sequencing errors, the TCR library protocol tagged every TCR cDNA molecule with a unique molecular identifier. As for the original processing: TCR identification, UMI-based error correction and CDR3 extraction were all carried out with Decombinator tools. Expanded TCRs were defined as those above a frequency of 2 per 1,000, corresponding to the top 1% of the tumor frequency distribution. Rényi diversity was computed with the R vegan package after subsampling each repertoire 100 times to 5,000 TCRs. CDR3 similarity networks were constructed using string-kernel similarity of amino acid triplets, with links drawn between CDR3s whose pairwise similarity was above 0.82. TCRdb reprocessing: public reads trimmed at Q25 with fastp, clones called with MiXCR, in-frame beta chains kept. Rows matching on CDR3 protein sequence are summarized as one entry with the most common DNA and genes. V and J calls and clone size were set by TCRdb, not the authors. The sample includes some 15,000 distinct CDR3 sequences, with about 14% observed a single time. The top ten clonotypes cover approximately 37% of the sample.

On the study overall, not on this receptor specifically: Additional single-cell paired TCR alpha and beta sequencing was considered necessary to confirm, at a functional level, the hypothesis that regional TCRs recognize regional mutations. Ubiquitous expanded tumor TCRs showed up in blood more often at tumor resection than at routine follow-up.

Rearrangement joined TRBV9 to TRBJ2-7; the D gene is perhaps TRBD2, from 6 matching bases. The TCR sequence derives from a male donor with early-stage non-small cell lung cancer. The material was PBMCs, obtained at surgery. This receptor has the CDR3 CASSVALSGEGEQYF. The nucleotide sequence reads TGTGCCAGCAGCGTAGCTCTGTCGGGAGAGGGGGAGCAGTACTTC. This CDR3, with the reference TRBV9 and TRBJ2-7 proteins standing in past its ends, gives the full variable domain DSGVTQTPKHLITATGQRVTLRCSPRSGDLSVYWYQQSLDQGLQFLIQYYNGEERAKGNILERFSAQQFPDLHSELNLSSLELGDSALYFCASSVALSGEGEQYFGPGTRLTVT.